Below are 17 T cell receptor beta chains sequenced from a single sample in a study of T cell responses to AZD1222 COVID-19 vaccine. The method was immunoSEQ multiplex PCR; TCRdb's version includes in-frame clones alone and lacks a portion of them. The sample has tens of thousands of clones; 80% to 90% are singletons. The sequenced sample was peripheral blood, obtained 28 days after the second AZD1222 dose. These receptors all stem from an adult who received the AZD1222 COVID-19 vaccine.

V usage is TRBV6-2 or TRBV6-3 and J usage is TRBJ2-5; D gene ambiguous. Trimming pared 2 bases from V and 1 base from J, leaving 8 bases between. Germline CDR1 is MNHEY and CDR2 is SVGEGT. The CDR3 totals 14 residues. Here the CDR3 reads CASSYGPGQETQYF. The CDR3 DNA sequence: TGTGCCAGCAGTTACGGGCCAGGCCAAGAGACCCAGTACTTC.

The V gene is TRBV4-3, the J gene TRBJ1-1; a possible D gene is TRBD1 (5 bases). The V end lost 4 bases, the J end lost 2 bases, and 11 bases lay between the germline ends. CDR1 LGHNA and CDR2 YSLEER come from the germline V gene. The CDR3 is 14 amino acids. The CDR3 DNA is TGCGCCAGCAGCCCGGGACCCCAAAACACTGAAGCTTTCTTT. Its translation: CASSPGPQNTEAFF.

CDR3 amino acids: CASSLGRDTEAFF. The CDR3 DNA reads TGTGCCAGCAGCCTTGGCAGGGACACTGAAGCTTTCTTT. The V and J genes are TRBV3-1 (or the pseudogene TRBV3-2) and TRBJ1-1; a possible D gene is TRBD1 (5 bases). The CDR3 loop spans 13 amino acids. Germline assignment: CDR1 LGHDT and CDR2 YNNKEL (reference sequence). V was clipped by 4 bases and J by 3 bases, with 9 bases between them.

The V and J genes are TRBV5-6 and TRBJ2-7; TRBD1 matches 8 bases. The CDR3 consists of 15 residues. Germline V gene data show CDR1 as SGHDT and CDR2 as YYEEEE. The ends lost 4 bases at V and 3 bases at J; junction bases unmatched: 9. The DNA for the CDR3 is TGTGCCAGCAGCCAAATGGGACAGGACTTCTACGAGCAGTACTTC. Protein: CASSQMGQDFYEQYF.

The chain is built from TRBV5-1 and TRBJ1-2; TRBD1 matches at 9 bases. V was clipped by 4 bases and J by 7 bases; unmatched bases: 8. The germline V gene encodes CDR1 SGHRS and CDR2 YFSETQ. The CDR3 totals 14 residues. In DNA, the CDR3 is TGCGCCAGCAGCGCCGGGACAGGGCGGAGTGGCTACACCTTC. Its protein product is CASSAGTGRSGYTF. The full variable domain, in which reference TRBV5-1 and TRBJ1-2 provide the parts outside the CDR3, is KAGVTQTPRYLIKTRGQQVTLSCSPISGHRSVSWYQQTPGQGLQFLFEYFSETQRNKGNFPGRFSGRQFSNSRSEMNVSTLELGDSALYLCASSAGTGRSGYTFGSGTRLTVV.

The CDR3 DNA is TGCGCCAGCAGCTCGACAGGGAACACCGGGGAGCTGTTTTTT. Translating it yields CASSSTGNTGELFF. This chain links TRBV5-1 with TRBJ2-2, with D tentatively TRBD1 (6 bases). Trimming cost V 3 bases and J 1 base, with 7 bases left between them. This CDR3 is built from 14 residues. CDR1 and CDR2 (germline): SGHRS, YFSETQ.

The CDR3 reads CATENRVEGNQPQHF. The CDR3, as DNA: TGTGCCACCGAAAACAGGGTGGAGGGCAATCAGCCCCAGCATTTT. The chain employs TRBV6-1 and TRBJ1-5, with D possibly being TRBD1 (6 bases). V was shortened by 10 bases and J by 2 bases, with 18 bases between the two germline ends. This CDR3 has 15 residues. Germline CDR1 and CDR2: MNHNS and SASEGT.

In its sample, this clone was seen once. The rearrangement links TRBV3-1 (or the pseudogene TRBV3-2) to TRBJ1-4; TRBD1 agrees at 8 bases. The V gene end was trimmed by 3 bases and the J gene end by 2 bases; junction bases not matched to a gene: 8. This CDR3 contains 17 residues. CDR1 is LGHDT, CDR2 YNNKEL, per germline (reference sequence). The chain's CDR3 is CASSQGDRGFTNEKLFF. CDR3 nucleotides: TGTGCCAGCAGCCAGGGCGACAGGGGATTTACTAATGAAAAACTGTTTTTT.

The CDR3 loop is CASSHFDRGYQPQHF. In DNA form, the CDR3 reads TGTGCCAGCAGCCATTTCGACAGGGGATATCAGCCCCAGCATTTT. The chain carries TRBV3-1 (or the pseudogene TRBV3-2) and TRBJ1-5; 8 bases align to TRBD1. From germline, CDR1 is LGHDT and CDR2 YNNKEL (reference sequence). The CDR3 length is 15 residues. The V gene end was trimmed by 3 bases and the J gene end by 5 bases; junction bases not matched to a gene: 6.

This clone was seen just once. The J gene is TRBJ2-2, the V gene TRBV30; D perhaps matches TRBD2 (5 bases). Deletions cut 0 bases from V and 3 bases from J, with 11 bases between. The germline CDR1 and CDR2 sequences are GTSNPN and SVGIG (reference sequence). The CDR3 has 15 residues. The CDR3, as DNA: TGTGCCTGGAGTGTACAGCTAGCAGACACCGGGGAGCTGTTTTTT. It specifies CAWSVQLADTGELFF.

V usage is TRBV7-2 and J usage is TRBJ1-5, with D uncertain. Per germline, CDR1 SGHTA and CDR2 FQGNSA. The CDR3 totals 15 residues. V was pared by 4 bases and J by 0 bases, with 10 bases between. The CDR3 is CASSSIPNSNQPQHF. The CDR3 bases are TGTGCCAGCAGCTCTATCCCAAATAGCAATCAGCCCCAGCATTTT. Full variable domain (missing parts from reference TRBV7-2 and TRBJ1-5): GAGVSQSPSNKVTEKGKDVELRCDPISGHTALYWYRQSLGQGLEFLIYFQGNSAPDKSGLPSDRFSAERTGGSVSTLTIQRTQQEDSAVYLCASSSIPNSNQPQHFGDGTRLSIL.

The chain recombines TRBV4-1 with TRBJ1-5, with D perhaps matching TRBD1 (5 bases). V dropped 1 base and J dropped 3 bases, with 10 bases sitting between them. The CDR3 spans 15 residues. The germline CDR1 and CDR2 sequences are MGHRA and YSYEKL. The CDR3 here is CASSQVQGNNQPQHF. CDR3 coding DNA: TGCGCCAGCAGCCAAGTGCAGGGTAACAATCAGCCCCAGCATTTT.

The chain couples TRBV3-1 (or the pseudogene TRBV3-2) to TRBJ2-2; possible D gene TRBD1, 6 bases. V lost 4 bases and J lost 5, with 14 bases in between. Per the germline V gene, CDR1 is LGHDT and CDR2 is YNNKEL (reference sequence). This CDR3 is 15 amino acids long. In nucleotides, the CDR3 is TGTGCCAGCAGCCGCATGAATCAGGGGACCGGGGAGCTGTTTTTT. Translated, it gives CASSRMNQGTGELFF.

CDR3 amino acids: CASSQTGGIRPETQYF. In nucleotides, the CDR3 is TGTGCCAGCAGCCAAACCGGGGGGATTCGCCCAGAGACCCAGTACTTC. This chain links TRBV4-2 with TRBJ2-5, with TRBD2 matching 7 bases. Germline V gene lookup returns CDR1 LGHNA and CDR2 YNFKEQ. CDR3 length: 16 amino acids. The junction had 10 bases not matched to a gene; V was cut back by 2 bases and J by 4 bases.

This clone was seen more than once but under ten times. The CDR3 region is CASSQDAGFSGNTIYF. For the CDR3, the DNA is TGCGCCAGCAGCCAAGATGCGGGTTTCTCTGGAAACACCATATATTTT. The chain couples TRBV4-1 to TRBJ1-3; D is undetermined. Germline V lookup: CDR1 MGHRA, CDR2 YSYEKL. CDR3 size: 16 residues. V dropped 0 bases and J dropped 0 bases, with 9 bases sitting between them.

This chain links TRBV7-3 with TRBJ2-7; 7 bases line up with TRBD1. V lost 5 bases, J lost 5 bases, and 12 bases stayed unmatched. This CDR3 region has 15 residues. The V gene's germline CDR1 is SGHTA and CDR2 FQGTGA. The CDR3 protein is CASSRSGQLSDEQYF. CDR3 nucleotides: TGTGCCAGCAGCAGGTCGGGACAGCTTAGCGACGAGCAGTACTTC.

This clone was counted a single time. This rearrangement joins TRBV28 to TRBJ1-2; D gene uncertain. CDR1 is MDHEN and CDR2 is SYDVKM in the germline V gene. V was trimmed by 4 bases and J by 5 bases, leaving 8 bases between them. This CDR3 is 12 amino acids long. CDR3 DNA: TGTGCCAGCAGTTCTTCATGGTATGGCTACACCTTC. Amino acid sequence: CASSSSWYGYTF.